A selection of T cell receptor beta chains follows, all from one sample in a study of Ad26.COV2.S vaccination and SARS-CoV-2 variants. Assay: immunoSEQ multiplex PCR; the TCRdb copy retains only in-frame clones and omits some. The sample has hundreds of thousands of clones, roughly 90% seen once; the top ten hold around 1.5%. The sample consisted of peripheral blood, taken in a trial of Ad26.COV2.S vaccine versus placebo. These receptors were taken from a person aged 18-60 years who received the Ad26.COV2.S COVID-19 vaccine or a placebo. The CDR3 runs from the conserved cysteine through the conserved F or W. D genes are given only for firm matches. Clone size, where shown, is once, few, many, or a class for clones that have expanded.

v_gene	d_gene	len	j_gene	abundance	CDR3aa	CDR3nt
TRBV5-8	-	13	TRBJ2-7	-	CASSRGLDYEQYF	TGTGCCAGCAGCCGGGGACTGGACTACGAGCAGTACTTC
TRBV28	-	14	TRBJ1-4	once	CASSPRAPDEKLFF	TGTGCCAGCAGTCCCCGTGCTCCCGATGAAAAACTGTTTTTT
TRBV18	-	16	TRBJ2-2	once	CASSLLVEVVAGELFF	TGTGCCAGCTCACTCCTCGTAGAGGTTGTTGCCGGGGAGCTGTTTTTT
TRBV18	TRBD2	17	TRBJ2-2	-	CASSPTSAGANTGELFF	TGTGCCAGCTCACCCACCTCAGCGGGGGCGAACACCGGGGAGCTGTTTTTT
TRBV6-2/TRBV6-3	-	15	TRBJ1-5	once	CASSSDVYSNQPQHF	TGTGCCAGCAGTTCCGACGTATATAGCAATCAGCCCCAGCATTTT
TRBV10-3	-	13	TRBJ2-7	once	CATRPGSSYEQYF	TGTGCCACCCGCCCTGGAAGCTCCTACGAGCAGTACTTC
TRBV5-5	TRBD1	19	TRBJ2-3	-	CASSRPDRGPPSSTDTQYF	TGTGCCAGCAGCCGACCGGACAGGGGGCCCCCGTCTAGCACAGATACGCAGTATTTT
TRBV4-2	TRBD2	15	TRBJ2-1	once	CASHMGGGSYNEQFF	TGTGCCAGCCATATGGGCGGGGGGTCCTACAATGAGCAGTTCTTC
TRBV11-3	-	13	TRBJ2-3	-	CASSSLFADTQYF	TGTGCCAGCAGCTCTTTGTTTGCAGATACGCAGTATTTT
TRBV30	-	15	TRBJ1-1	-	CARTLSRERLTEAFF	TGTGCCCGGACCCTTTCCAGGGAAAGGTTGACTGAAGCTTTCTTT
TRBV3-1/TRBV3-2	-	14	TRBJ1-5	-	CASSQGTINQPQHF	TGTGCCAGCAGCCAAGGAACGATTAATCAGCCCCAGCATTTT
TRBV7-2	TRBD1	15	TRBJ1-1	-	CASSFYGQGDAEAFF	TGTGCCAGCAGCTTCTACGGACAGGGTGATGCTGAAGCTTTCTTT
TRBV6-6	-	15	TRBJ2-2	-	CASSYRLANTGELFF	TGTGCCAGCAGTTACCGCTTAGCGAACACCGGGGAGCTGTTTTTT
TRBV2	-	15	TRBJ2-5	-	CASSTLPRGSETQYF	TGTGCCAGCTCTACTCTACCCAGGGGATCAGAGACCCAGTACTTC
TRBV19	TRBD1	19	TRBJ1-2	-	CASSTPRGTGEMLGYGYTF	TGTGCCAGTAGTACCCCGAGGGGGACAGGGGAGATGCTAGGCTATGGCTACACCTTC
TRBV9	TRBD1	16	TRBJ1-2	once	CASSALGQGAKNGYTF	TGTGCCAGCAGCGCCCTGGGACAGGGGGCTAAGAATGGCTACACCTTC
TRBV19	TRBD1	15	TRBJ2-6	-	CASRSTGAGANVLTF	TGTGCCAGTAGATCTACAGGGGCTGGGGCCAACGTCCTGACTTTC
TRBV7-9	-	13	TRBJ2-3	-	CASSRTGTDTQYF	TGTGCCAGCAGCCGGACAGGCACAGATACGCAGTATTTT
TRBV12-3/TRBV12-4	-	13	TRBJ1-1	-	CASSYNRVTEAFF	TGTGCCAGCAGTTATAACAGGGTCACTGAAGCTTTCTTT
TRBV30	TRBD2	17	TRBJ2-3	-	CAWSVMTSGGPWDTQYF	TGTGCCTGGAGTGTAATGACTAGCGGGGGGCCGTGGGATACGCAGTATTTT
TRBV11-3	-	15	TRBJ2-1	-	CASSLAAGSYNEQFF	TGTGCCAGCAGCTTAGCTGCGGGCTCCTACAATGAGCAGTTCTTC